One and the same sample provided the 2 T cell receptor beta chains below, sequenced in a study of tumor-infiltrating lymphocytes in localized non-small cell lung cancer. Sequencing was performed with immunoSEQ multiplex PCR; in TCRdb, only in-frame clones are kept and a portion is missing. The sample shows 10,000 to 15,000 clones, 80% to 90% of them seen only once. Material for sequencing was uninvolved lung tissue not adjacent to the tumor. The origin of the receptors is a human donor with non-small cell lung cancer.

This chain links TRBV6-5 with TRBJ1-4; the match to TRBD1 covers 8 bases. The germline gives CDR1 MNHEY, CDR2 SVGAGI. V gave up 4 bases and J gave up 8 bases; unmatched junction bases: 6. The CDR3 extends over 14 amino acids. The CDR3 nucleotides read TGTGCCAGCAGTTTGACAGGGGAGGGGGAAAAACTGTTTTTT. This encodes CASSLTGEGEKLFF.

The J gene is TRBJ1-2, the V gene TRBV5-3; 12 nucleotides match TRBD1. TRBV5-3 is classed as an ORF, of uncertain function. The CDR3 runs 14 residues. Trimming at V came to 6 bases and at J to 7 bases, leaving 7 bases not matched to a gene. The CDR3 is CARIRDRGLCGYTF. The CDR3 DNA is TGTGCCAGAATCCGGGACAGGGGGCTTTGTGGCTACACCTTC.